This section outlines one T cell receptor beta chain sequence together with its context. No cognate antigen has been identified for it. The input lacks base qualities; no much larger clone sits a single base away. The CDR1 and CDR2 encoded by the germline V gene (reference sequence) are SEHNR and FQNEAQ. Taken from cysteine to phenylalanine, the CDR3 has 13 residues. CDR3 DNA is the only sequence kept; it has 39 bases, read in frame from the first base. V is pared back by 3 bases and J by 0 bases, with 3 bases lying between the germline termini. The library was prepared using the immunoSEQ multiplex PCR assay. A mixture of 60 forward primers for TCR Vbeta segments and 13 reverse primers for TCR Jbeta segments was used in the multiplex PCR. The CDR3 region of rearranged TCR beta genes was amplified from genomic DNA by a multiplex PCR assay. On the Illumina HiSeq System, the amplified TCR beta libraries were sequenced as 87-base-pair reads. Regarding the original processing steps: A later analysis tallied approximately 87 million unique TCR beta chains across the 666 repertoires, and about 10 million of those chains were shared by two or more donors. Raw reads were error-corrected and collapsed into unique sequences by a nearest-neighbor algorithm in which closely related sequences were merged to remove PCR and sequencing errors. V, D and J gene segments were assigned by aligning CDR3 sequences to IMGT reference sequences. For a sequence to be retained, a match of at least six nucleotides was required to both a V gene segment and a J gene segment. A rearrangement was called productive if the CDR3 had no stop codons and remained in frame with V and J, and every other rearrangement was called non-productive. CDR3 was defined by IMGT convention, running from the second conserved V-encoded cysteine to the conserved J-encoded phenylalanine. In an earlier analysis of roughly 580 of the donors, sequences lacking an unambiguous match to a single V gene segment were excluded. In an earlier analysis of 450 to 700 of the donors, V segments were called functional above 56.7% productive rearrangements and were called segregating when the between-donor standard deviation exceeded 5%. A statistical classification framework was built to diagnose cytomegalovirus status from the catalog of TCR beta chain sequences. In a later analysis, TCR nucleotide sequences were compared against IMGT/GENE-DB human TR gene sequences so that V and J genes could be assigned. The TCRdist pipeline was used in a later analysis to assign CDR3 sequences and most-parsimonious VDJ recombination scenarios. In a later analysis, each TCR beta chain was defined by its CDR3 amino acid sequence together with its V-gene family, and reads without a unique V-gene family were excluded. A later analysis removed over 500 highly shared, low-generation-probability nucleotide sequences to deal with suspected cross-contamination and a sequencing artifact. A later analysis calculated a clonal expansion index for each public chain from normalized within-repertoire ranks of inferred template counts. A later analysis computed generation probabilities with a VDJ recombination model fitted to out-of-frame rearrangements, and checked the results against IGoR. A later analysis scored TCR-TCR, TCR-HLA and TCR-CMV co-occurrence with hypergeometric tests, applying a repertoire-size bias correction to TCR pairs. To estimate false discovery rates, a later analysis permuted the HLA or CMV assignments 20 times. A later analysis grouped co-occurring TCRs with DBSCAN, adding TCRdist sequence similarity when clustering within HLA-allele-positive subsets. Repertoires with fewer than 30,000 or more than 120,000 public chains were left out of co-occurrence clustering, as were a handful of repertoires with anomalous nucleotide sharing. The table was pulled from immuneACCESS by TCRdb, which kept in-frame rearrangements only. Such tables lose some clones; where checked, under half of the loss comes from unresolved V genes, and the rest has no known cause. V, J and clone size reflect that table, while D and trimming were determined from the DNA. The sample includes approximately 150,000 clones, with roughly 80% observed a single time. 11% of the sample is taken by the ten largest.

The cohort comprised some 680 healthy bone marrow donors. All cohort members were sampled while nominally healthy, although unrecorded immune exposures were likely present. The donor tested CMV seropositive and was one of the 289 seropositive cohort members. Each donor provided a peripheral blood sample, and peripheral blood mononuclear cells were used for TCR beta sequencing. The Qiagen DNeasy Blood Extraction Kit was used to extract genomic DNA from the blood cell samples. This sample was taken from a study of cytomegalovirus exposure and HLA in healthy donors (dated by TCRdb to between 2016 and 2019). With respect to the entire study: An earlier analysis of 587 of the donors reported 276 Gb of sequence data and about 120 million unique TCR beta sequences obtained from about 170 million T cells. An early release covering approximately 600 HLA-typed donors comprised about 320 gigabases of sequencing data and roughly 86 million unique TCR sequences. Among the approximately 430 genotyped donors, 81% belonged to the genetic ancestry cluster associated with self-reported Caucasian donors. The study was designed to test whether signatures of past pathogen exposure could be identified by cataloging public T cell receptors. Using immunosequencing, the study profiled T cell repertoires from about 610 subjects and related those repertoires to cytomegalovirus serostatus. Besides the first cohort of about 730 subjects, a separate validation cohort made up of over a hundred different subjects was used. The study combined high-throughput TCR immunosequencing, statistical association of individual TCRs with disease status, and machine learning to predict cytomegalovirus infection status. A later analysis re-examined previously published TCR beta repertoires from roughly 650 donors and added high-resolution HLA genotyping to investigate patterns of TCR occurrence. Rather than drawing on any new phenotypic data, the later analysis identified candidate immune exposures from TCR beta sequences and the way those sequences occurred across donors. In an earlier analysis of 587 of the donors, high-throughput TCR beta sequencing was used to judge whether each TCR beta V gene segment behaved as functional or pseudogenic. Alongside the repertoire data, information on donor age, sex, ethnicity and CMV serostatus was compiled. In a later genetic analysis, genome-wide SNP genotypes for 398 of the 666 donors were used, and that subset was treated as a discovery cohort. All discovery cohort repertoires had been generated on a single sequencing platform. Both class I and class II loci were covered by HLA typing, at four-digit resolution. Typing coverage differed by locus: A, B, C, DRB1 and DQB1 were typed in roughly 620-640 donors, DQA1 in 522, DPA1 in some 600, and DPB1 in 400 to 490. Several DR-DQ haplotypes were treated as single units for association and clustering because of strong linkage in the cohort. On average, over 200,000 unique TCR beta nucleotide sequences were sequenced per donor among some 430 genotyped donors of the cohort, with roughly 18% of those sequences being non-productive.

Study-wide findings and limitations: When HLA alleles, especially DR and DQ, strongly co-occurred, TCR associations were difficult to assign to individual alleles. A later analysis reported that several top co-occurrence clusters appeared linked to parvovirus B19, influenza, CMV and Epstein-Barr virus. This cohort had only TCR beta chains sequenced, and the lack of alpha or paired-chain data limited which features could be detected. Linkage disequilibrium might explain the correlated functional status among segregating V segments, but an unknown experimental factor could not be ruled out. According to a later genetic analysis, donors in an Asian-associated ancestry cluster had fewer N-insertions in productive TCRs than the roughly 700-donor mean. It was suggested by the authors that the approach could potentially be generalized to other disease states and immunological phenotypes. A further reported finding was that TCR beta sequences accurately predicted the HLA-A and HLA-B alleles for most subjects in the first cohort. In the study, some 160 TCR beta chains were listed as associated with cytomegalovirus. In a later analysis, most CMV-associated TCR beta chains were found to appear HLA-restricted, with HLA associations seemingly driven largely by CMV exposure. Immune exposure information for the cohort was limited to CMV serostatus. At a false discovery rate of 0.05, a later analysis linked under 20,000 TCR beta sequences to specific HLA alleles. An earlier analysis of around 600 of the donors showed that most TCR beta V segments appeared in productive rearrangements either about 90% or about 30% of the time, which broadly matched IMGT annotations. The classifier was reported to diagnose cytomegalovirus status with high specificity and sensitivity in both the original and validation cohorts. In a later analysis, the rate of TCR association differed among HLA loci, with DRB1 alleles having the most associated TCRs and HLA-C alleles having the fewest. An association between a missense DCLRE1C variant and V-gene and J-gene trimming of TCR beta chains was found in a later genetic analysis and replicated in an independent cohort. A later analysis found that HLA-associated TCR beta chains were more clonally expanded and had lower generation probabilities than equally common non-associated chains. The earlier analysis of a few hundred of the donors excluded 15 to 20 rarely observed V segments, including chromosome 9 orphons, because counts were too low. Sequencing depth was assumed to be roughly uniform across donors in the presence/absence analyses, though that assumption may not hold. A few of the identified cytomegalovirus-associated TCR beta chains were confirmed in vitro to be specific for cytomegalovirus antigens. Because HLA typing was unavailable for some donors at each locus, only the typed subset was used in association tests. Most TCR sequences were seen in very few donors, while some public TCRs were found in many individuals. A cluster of highly shared sequence variants was judged likely to be a technical artifact of the sequencing pipeline. The 87-base-pair reads could not distinguish some IMGT-functional V segments, including TRBV6-2 and TRBV6-3, so those segments were excluded.

The source is a man younger than 35 in good health and CMV-seropositive. Sample: PBMCs. Recombination joined TRBV7-9 with TRBJ1-5; no confident D gene assignment can be made. The DNA is TGTGCCAGCAGCTTTAATAGCAATCAGCCCCAGCATTTT. This codes for CASSFNSNQPQHF.